This T cell receptor beta chain came from a study of CD8 T cells in Susac syndrome. CD8+ and CD4+ T cells from blood underwent TCR beta sequencing, which was carried out in a high-throughput format. Healthy donors, matched for age and sex, constituted the control group. The TEMRA cells underwent FACS enrichment, while the CD8+ and CD4+ T cells underwent negative isolation. The CDR3 is 14 residues long. In germline, CDR1 is SGHNT, CDR2 YENEEA. Trimming removed 1 base at V and 5 bases at J, with 9 bases between. The table lists this clonotype with a count of one. Random hexamers were used to reverse transcribe roughly 0.45 to 1 ug of RNA. Multiplex immunoSEQ PCR targeted 54 Vbeta and 13 Jbeta TCR beta segments. TCRdb processed the immunoSEQ multiplex PCR reads anew with MiXCR; each CDR3 protein has one entry. The sample has approximately 100,000 distinct CDR3 sequences, 85% to 95% seen once; the top ten hold 0.11% to 0.15%.

V and J are TRBV11-3 and TRBJ2-1, with D hard to call. The TCR comes from a human donor in good health. Sequencing was performed on CD4+ T cells from PBMCs. The CDR3 DNA reads TGTGCCAGCAGCTTAGGGACGGAAAACAATGAGCAGTTCTTC. This encodes CASSLGTENNEQFF.